A single sample is the source of the 27 T cell receptor beta chains below, sequenced in a study of blood T cell repertoires in COVID-19. Clones were sequenced by immunoSEQ multiplex PCR, and TCRdb holds only the in-frame ones, with some missing. Counted here are some 220,000 clones, 70% to 90% occurring once; the ten biggest clones make up about 4%. Material: peripheral blood. These TCRs come from a man aged 45-65 years with acute or convalescent COVID-19.

The rearrangement uses TRBV19 and TRBJ1-5; 7 bases are a match to TRBD1. This CDR3 contains 16 residues. The germline V gene encodes CDR1 LNHDA and CDR2 SQIVND (reference sequence). The J segment lost 3 bases and the V segment lost 5 bases, leaving 10 bases of the junction unmatched. CDR3 nucleotide sequence: TGTGCCAGTAGTCCTTTGACCGGGACAGTCAATCAGCCCCAGCATTTT. Its protein product is CASSPLTGTVNQPQHF.

Comments on this clone: The junction does not match germline at one end; this may be a read error. This rearrangement joins TRBV7-7 to TRBJ2-7, with 9 bases fitting TRBD1. Germline V lookup: CDR1 SSHAT, CDR2 FNYEAQ (reference sequence). CDR3 length: 17 amino acids. CDR3 residues: CASRDPGRDRVSYEQYF. As DNA, the CDR3 is TGTGCTAGCAGGGACCCCGGGCGGGACAGGGTTTCCTACGAGCAGTACTTC. The whole variable domain, remainder taken from reference TRBV7-7 and TRBJ2-7, is GAGVSQSPRYKVTKRGQDVTLRCDPISSHATLYWYQQALGQGPEFLTYFNYEAQPDKSGLPSDRFSAERPEGSISTLTIQRTEQRDSAMYRCASRDPGRDRVSYEQYFGPGTRLTVT.

The chain uses TRBV10-3 and TRBJ2-5, with 8 nucleotides matching TRBD2. This CDR3 is 14 amino acids long. Germline V gene lookup returns CDR1 ENHRY and CDR2 SYGVKD. The J segment lost 1 base and the V segment lost 6 bases, leaving 4 bases of the junction unmatched. The CDR3 here is CAIRGRGAQETQYF. The CDR3 DNA follows: TGTGCCATCAGGGGGCGGGGGGCCCAAGAGACCCAGTACTTC.

CDR3 DNA: TGTGCCAGCAGTTCCATCGCGGTCCCTGAAGCTTTCTTT. It is translated as CASSSIAVPEAFF. The gene calls are TRBV27 and TRBJ1-1; D ambiguous. This CDR3 region has 13 residues. V lost 4 bases and J lost 6, with 12 bases in between. CDR1 and CDR2 from the germline V gene are MNHEY and SMNVEV (reference sequence).

The chain combines TRBV3-1 (or the pseudogene TRBV3-2) with TRBJ2-3; 7 bases align to TRBD1. The CDR3 runs 15 residues. The germline gives CDR1 LGHDT, CDR2 YNNKEL (reference sequence). The junction had 11 bases not matched to a gene; V was cut back by 5 bases and J by 6 bases. The CDR3: CASSFSRGTGDTQYF. In DNA form, the CDR3 reads TGTGCCAGCAGCTTCTCCAGGGGGACGGGGGATACGCAGTATTTT.

This clone was recorded once. The chain employs TRBV27 and TRBJ2-1; weak D call: TRBD2 (5 bases). V was trimmed by 2 bases and J by 7 bases, leaving 12 bases between them. CDR1 is MNHEY and CDR2 is SMNVEV in the germline V gene (reference sequence). The CDR3 spans 14 residues. This chain's CDR3 is CASSLGMRANEQFF. CDR3 DNA sequence: TGTGCCAGCAGTTTAGGAATGAGGGCTAATGAGCAGTTCTTC.

The rearrangement links TRBV2 to TRBJ1-5; a possible D gene is TRBD1 (5 bases). Germline V CDR1 and CDR2: SNHLY, FYNNEI. V was trimmed by 7 bases and J by 1 base, leaving 11 bases between them. The CDR3 is 14 residues long. CDR3 amino acids: CASTREMSNQPQHF. The CDR3 region has the DNA TGTGCCAGCACCAGGGAAATGAGCAATCAGCCCCAGCATTTT.

This rearrangement joins TRBV5-1 to TRBJ2-5, with TRBD1 matching over 10 bases. This CDR3 is 16 amino acids long. Losses at the gene ends were 4 bases for V and 5 bases for J; bases not matched to a gene: 11. From germline, CDR1 is SGHRS and CDR2 YFSETQ. The CDR3 region is CASSLAGGQGSETQYF. The CDR3 DNA follows: TGCGCCAGCAGCCTAGCAGGGGGACAGGGGTCGGAGACCCAGTACTTC.

The chain links TRBV6-5 to TRBJ2-7; TRBD1 might be the D (5 bases). CDR1 MNHEY and CDR2 SVGAGI come from the germline V gene. This CDR3 spans 13 amino acids. The V end lost 5 bases, the J end lost 4 bases, and 12 bases lay between the germline ends. In nucleotides, the CDR3 is TGTGCCAGCAGTCCCACAGGATTTTACGAGCAGTACTTC. Protein product: CASSPTGFYEQYF.

This clone was detected a few times. The chain is built from TRBV29-1 and TRBJ2-1, with 8 bases aligning to TRBD2. Per germline, CDR1 SQVTM and CDR2 ANQGSEA. V gave up 2 bases and J gave up 7 bases; unmatched junction bases: 10. The CDR3 is 15 amino acids. The DNA of the CDR3 is TGCAGCGTTGAACCTTTAGCGGGACAAGAGAATGAGCAGTTCTTC. Protein product: CSVEPLAGQENEQFF.

A word on this clone: One end of the junction varies from germline; a read error may be responsible. V and J are TRBV7-7 and TRBJ2-6; 11 bases match TRBD2. Germline CDR1 and CDR2: SSHAT and FNYEAQ (reference sequence). The CDR3 runs to 19 residues. DNA of the CDR3: TGTGCTAGCAGCCCGGGGATAGCGGGAGGGCCGGGCGGGGCCAACGTCCTGACTTTC. This encodes CASSPGIAGGPGGANVLTF.

This clone came up a few times. The genes are TRBV6-5 and TRBJ1-1, with 11 positions matching TRBD1. This CDR3 is 16 amino acids long. Per the germline V gene, CDR1 is MNHEY and CDR2 is SVGAGI. V was pared by 2 bases and J by 5 bases, with 7 bases of the junction left unmatched. The DNA of the CDR3 is TGTGCCAGCAGTTACGAGGACAGGGGGCGTCGGACTGAAGCTTTCTTT. Translating it yields CASSYEDRGRRTEAFF.

In DNA, the CDR3 is TGCGCCAGCAGCCAACGCAGGACACATACGTACCAAGAGACCCAGTACTTC. This translates into CASSQRRTHTYQETQYF. The chain uses TRBV4-1 and TRBJ2-5; maybe TRBD1 (5 bases). The CDR3 has 17 residues. Deletions cut 2 bases from V and 0 bases from J, with 16 bases between. CDR1 is MGHRA and CDR2 is YSYEKL in the germline V gene.

The V call is TRBV19, the J call TRBJ2-3; TRBD2 might be the D (6 bases). The V gene's germline CDR1 is LNHDA and CDR2 SQIVND (reference sequence). Trimming removed 8 bases from V and 2 bases from J, with 14 bases in between. This CDR3 is built from 14 residues. As DNA, the CDR3 is TGTGCCAGTCTTGAGGGCGGGAACACAGATACGCAGTATTTT. Translation gives CASLEGGNTDTQYF.

The chain employs TRBV19 and TRBJ2-1, with 10 bases lining up with TRBD2. The CDR3 covers 16 residues. The germline V gene has CDR1 LNHDA and CDR2 SQIVND (reference sequence). The ends lost 1 base at V and 4 bases at J; junction bases unmatched: 4. The CDR3 coding sequence is TGTGCCAGTAGTATAGGGGGAGCGGGAGGGTACAATGAGCAGTTCTTC. Its protein product is CASSIGGAGGYNEQFF. The full variable domain, with the rest looked up from reference TRBV19 and TRBJ2-1, is DGGITQSPKYLFRKEGQNVTLSCEQNLNHDAMYWYRQDPGQGLRLIYYSQIVNDFQKGDIAEGYSVSREKKESFPLTVTSAQKNPTAFYLCASSIGGAGGYNEQFFGPGTRLTVL.

The V gene is TRBV6-5, the J gene TRBJ1-2, with D maybe TRBD1 (6 bases). Deletions cut 2 bases from V and 4 bases from J, with 11 bases between. Germline loops: CDR1 MNHEY, CDR2 SVGAGI. The CDR3 length is 14 residues. This chain's CDR3 is CASSYGGHPYGYTF. CDR3 nucleotide sequence: TGTGCCAGCAGTTACGGGGGACACCCCTATGGCTACACCTTC.

This chain connects TRBV5-4 to TRBJ1-2; 8 positions agree with TRBD1. Losses at the gene ends were 5 bases for V and 2 bases for J; bases not matched to a gene: 8. Germline V lookup: CDR1 SGHNT, CDR2 YYREEE (reference sequence). There are 15 residues in the CDR3. CDR3 residues: CASRDATGVNYGYTF. CDR3 coding DNA: TGTGCCAGCAGGGATGCGACAGGGGTCAACTATGGCTACACCTTC.

The V and J genes are TRBV2 and TRBJ2-7; 8 nucleotides match TRBD2. Germline V CDR1 and CDR2: SNHLY, FYNNEI. V shed 4 bases and J 4 bases; nucleotides not matched to a gene: 6. The CDR3 contains 14 residues. The CDR3 DNA sequence: TGTGCCAGCAGTGGCACTAGCGGTCCGTACGAGCAGTACTTC. Amino acids: CASSGTSGPYEQYF.

This clone was observed a single time. This CDR3 reads CASSYSYRATTEAFF. The CDR3 DNA is TGTGCCAGCAGTTACTCCTACCGAGCGACCACTGAAGCTTTCTTT. The chain is built from TRBV6-5 and TRBJ1-1; D remains ambiguous. Looked up from germline, CDR1 is MNHEY and CDR2 is SVGAGI. Between the trimmed V and J ends, which lost 0 bases and 4 bases, there was a span of 12 bases. The CDR3 has 15 residues.

The chain recombines TRBV6-4 with TRBJ2-1, with 8 bases matching TRBD2. The CDR3 runs 17 residues. V shed 3 bases and J 0 bases; nucleotides not matched to a gene: 7. Germline CDR1 reads MRHNA; CDR2 reads SNTAGT. CDR3 residues: CASSESLAGASYNEQFF. Written as DNA, the CDR3 is TGTGCCAGCAGTGAAAGCCTAGCGGGTGCCTCCTACAATGAGCAGTTCTTC.

The CDR3 spells CASSLDRIELGAFF. The CDR3 DNA reads TGTGCCAGCAGCTTGGACAGGATAGAGCTAGGAGCTTTCTTT. V gene TRBV5-6 combines with J gene TRBJ1-1, with D possibly matching TRBD1 (5 bases). CDR1 is SGHDT and CDR2 is YYEEEE in the germline V gene. Trimming pared 0 bases from V and 10 bases from J, leaving 16 bases between. This CDR3 is built from 14 residues.

The V call is TRBV9, the J call TRBJ2-1; D possibly corresponds to TRBD2 (5 bases). V dropped 0 bases and J dropped 8 bases, with 18 bases sitting between them. CDR3 length: 16 residues. CDR1 and CDR2 (germline): SGDLS, YYNGEE. CDR3 protein: CASSVGFRPAGDEQFF. As DNA, the CDR3 is TGTGCCAGCAGCGTAGGGTTTAGACCCGCCGGGGATGAGCAGTTCTTC.

The chain recombines TRBV28 with TRBJ1-1; D remains ambiguous. CDR1 MDHEN and CDR2 SYDVKM come from the germline V gene. The CDR3 is 14 residues long. Trimming left V 5 bases short and J 1 base short, with 11 bases between. CDR3 DNA: TGTGCCAGCAGTCCCCCAACCAGGAACACTGAAGCTTTCTTT. Translated: CASSPPTRNTEAFF.

CDR3 sequence (DNA): TGTGCCAGCAGCTTCCCCAGGGGAGGGACTGAAGCTTTCTTT. It is translated as CASSFPRGGTEAFF. The chain couples TRBV11-2 to TRBJ1-1; TRBD1 is a possible D gene (6 bases). Trimming pared 3 bases from V and 5 bases from J, leaving 13 bases between. The CDR3 has 14 amino acids. Germline assignment: CDR1 SGHAT and CDR2 FQNNGV.

The chain combines TRBV10-3 with TRBJ1-1; the D is unclear. This CDR3 is built from 13 residues. V was clipped by 4 bases and J by 4 bases, with 10 bases between them. Germline assignment: CDR1 ENHRY and CDR2 SYGVKD. Here the CDR3 DNA reads TGTGCCATCAGTGTTGAGCGATTCACTGAAGCTTTCTTT. This translates into CAISVERFTEAFF.

V usage is TRBV11-2 and J usage is TRBJ2-1; 7 bases map to TRBD2. Unmatched junction bases numbered 2, after V lost 1 base and J lost 8 bases. CDR3 length: 13 amino acids. CDR1 and CDR2 from the germline V gene are SGHAT and FQNNGV. CDR3 DNA: TGTGCCAGCAGCTTAGGACTAGCCTATGAGCAGTTCTTC. Protein: CASSLGLAYEQFF.

This clone was seen more than once but under ten times. CDR3 nucleotide sequence: TGTGCCAGCAGTCTTCCACCCCGGGACAGGGGACCCCCAGCCCAGCATTTT. The encoded protein is CASSLPPRDRGPPAQHF. The chain is built from TRBV28 and TRBJ1-5, with 10 bases aligning to TRBD1. Germline lookup yields CDR1 MDHEN and CDR2 SYDVKM. The V and J ends lost 5 bases and 11 bases, in that order; junction bases with no gene match: 18. The CDR3 sequence is 17 residues long.